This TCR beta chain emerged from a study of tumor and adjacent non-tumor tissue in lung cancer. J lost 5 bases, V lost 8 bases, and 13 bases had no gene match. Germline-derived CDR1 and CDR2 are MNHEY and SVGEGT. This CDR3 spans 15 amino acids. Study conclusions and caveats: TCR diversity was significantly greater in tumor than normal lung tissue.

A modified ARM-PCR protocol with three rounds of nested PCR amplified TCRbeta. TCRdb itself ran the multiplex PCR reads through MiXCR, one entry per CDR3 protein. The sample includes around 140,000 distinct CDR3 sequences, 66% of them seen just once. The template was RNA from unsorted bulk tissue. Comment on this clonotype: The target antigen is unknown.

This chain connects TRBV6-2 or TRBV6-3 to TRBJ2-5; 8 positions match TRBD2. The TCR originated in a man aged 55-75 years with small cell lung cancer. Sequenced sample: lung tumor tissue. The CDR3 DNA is TGTGCCAGCGAGAAGGCGGGAGGAGGGGATGAGACCCAGTACTTC. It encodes CASEKAGGGDETQYF.